This paragraph reports one TCR beta chain. Its antigen is still unknown. Base qualities are missing; no much larger clone stands one base away. These data are taken from a study of a mutant IDH1 vaccine in newly diagnosed glioma (dated by TCRdb to the early 2020s). About the full investigation: Across visits V03 through V10, patients got a total of eight vaccinations, given in weeks 1, 3, 5, 7, 11, 15, 19 and 23. Of the 30 or so patients who were treated, about 62% were male and around 40% were female, and the mean age was around 40 years. Longitudinal TCRB deep sequencing was performed for some 25 treated patients wherever samples were available for exploratory analyses. Before enrollment, most patients had been given radiochemotherapy with temozolomide as standard therapy, while the rest had received either radiotherapy alone or temozolomide alone. Vaccination was initiated 4-6 weeks after radiotherapy alone, or concurrently with temozolomide cycles in the chemotherapy-containing groups. Peripheral blood samples were drawn at six visits, namely V03 (baseline), V05, V07, V10, V12 and V13. Broader findings and caveats from the paper: Changes in the top peripheral T cell clonotypes picked up by TCRB sequencing did not appear to be linked to pseudoprogression. According to the authors, sample limitations meant that analyses of patient blood samples could not be reproduced. Vaccine-induced immune responses across multiple MHC alleles were detected in 85% to 95% of patients. Selection of PBMC samples for TCRB deep sequencing was based on availability.

The V end loses 4 bases and the J end loses 3 bases, and a stretch of 14 bases separates them. CDR3 length: 15 amino acids, cysteine to phenylalanine. The read is trimmed to its CDR3 DNA, 45 bases read in frame from base 1. As encoded in the germline V gene, CDR1 is SGHTS while CDR2 is YDEGEE. The time point label corresponds to: week 23, last vaccination. Every vaccine dose consisted of 300 ug of a 20-mer mutant IDH1 peptide in Montanide, administered subcutaneously together with topical imiquimod. All donors had newly diagnosed IDH1-mutant astrocytomas of WHO grade 3 or 4 that showed loss of nuclear ATRX. The samples were drawn from NOA16, a multicentre, single-arm, open-label phase I trial in Germany that tested a mutant IDH1 peptide vaccine in humans for the first time. The DNeasy Blood and Tissue Kit was used to extract genomic DNA from EDTA blood for TCRB sequencing. The library was built by means of the immunoSEQ multiplex PCR assay. Rearranged TCR beta chain sequences were amplified using the hsTCRB Kit according to the manufacturer's protocol. An Illumina MiSeq was used to sequence the TCRB libraries. Processing in the source paper ran as follows. The proprietary platform of the kit vendor was used for demultiplexing, trimming and gene mapping. TCRdb mirrors the immuneACCESS table, restricted to in-frame sequences. Some clones are absent from its copies; in checked studies, under half trace to an unresolved V gene, and the reason for the others is unknown. The V and J calls and the clone size are those of that table, but D and trimming were determined from the DNA. Across this sample there are tens of thousands of clones, with about 90% seen only once. Around 1.5% of the sample lies in the top ten.

The source is a man in his forties with glioma. Recombination joined TRBV5-8 with TRBJ1-3; the D segment could be TRBD1, given 6 matching bases. The specimen was PBMCs, collected from a glioma patient whose treatment included an IDH1 peptide vaccine. The DNA sequence is as follows: TGTGCCAGCAGCGCCCGTCAGGGGTTTGGAAACACCATATATTTT. This is translated as CASSARQGFGNTIYF.